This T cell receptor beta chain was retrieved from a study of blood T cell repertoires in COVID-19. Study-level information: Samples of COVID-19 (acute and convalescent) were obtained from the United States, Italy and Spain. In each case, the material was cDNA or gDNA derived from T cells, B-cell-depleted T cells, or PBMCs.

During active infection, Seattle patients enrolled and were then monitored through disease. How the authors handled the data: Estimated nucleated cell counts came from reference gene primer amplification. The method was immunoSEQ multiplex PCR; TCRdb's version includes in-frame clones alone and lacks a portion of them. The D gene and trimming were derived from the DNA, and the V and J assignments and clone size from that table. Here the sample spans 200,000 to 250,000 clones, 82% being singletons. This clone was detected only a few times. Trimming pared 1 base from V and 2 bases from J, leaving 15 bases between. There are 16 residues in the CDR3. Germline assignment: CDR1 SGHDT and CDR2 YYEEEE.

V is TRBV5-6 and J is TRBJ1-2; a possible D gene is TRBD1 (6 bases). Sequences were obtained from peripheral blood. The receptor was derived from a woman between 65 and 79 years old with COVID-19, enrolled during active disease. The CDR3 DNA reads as TGTGCCAGCAGCTTGTCTCCAAACAGGGTAAACTATGGCTACACCTTC. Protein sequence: CASSLSPNRVNYGYTF.